This TCR beta chain stems from a study of shared clonotypes between healthy human individuals. At the level of the study: A couple of women and a few men aged 18 to 49 served as donors.

Each donor was a Caucasian adult residing in Nashville, Tennessee. The assay was immunoSEQ multiplex PCR, and TCRdb's table has in-frame clones only and misses some. The repertoire has some 470,000 clones, about three quarters of them found once; the top ten carry 13%. Trimming stripped 4 bases from V and 3 bases from J, with 12 bases between. Germline V gives CDR1 SGHTA, CDR2 FQGNSA. The CDR3 loop spans 14 amino acids. This TCR came from a woman in her forties in good health. Some clones in this sample may be carry-over from other donors' samples. Sequencing was done on a sample of PBMCs. The chain couples TRBV7-2 to TRBJ1-1, with no clear D. CDR3: CASSSQSGDTEAFF. The CDR3 coding sequence is TGTGCCAGCAGCTCACAGAGCGGAGACACTGAAGCTTTCTTT.